The 12 T cell receptor beta chains reported below all come from one sample, sequenced in a study of shared clonotypes between healthy human individuals. Using immunoSEQ multiplex PCR, the repertoire was profiled, and TCRdb retains in-frame clones only, with some absent. The sample holds about 300,000 clones, less than 85% seen once. The sequenced sample consisted of memory CD4+ T cells sorted from blood. Subset indicated: CD45RA-negative fraction. The source of these receptors is a man under 40 in good health.

This clone was detected only a few times. The V and J genes are TRBV7-9 and TRBJ2-5; D ambiguous. CDR3 length equals 14 residues. Germline loops: CDR1 SEHNR, CDR2 FQNEAQ (reference sequence). Trimming shortened V by 1 base and J by 1 base, and 7 bases separated the two germline ends. The CDR3 is CASSLVAPQETQYF. Here the CDR3 DNA reads TGTGCCAGCAGCTTAGTTGCCCCCCAAGAGACCCAGTACTTC. The full variable domain, with the rest looked up from reference TRBV7-9 and TRBJ2-5, is DTGVSQNPRHKITKRGQNVTFRCDPISEHNRLYWYRQTLGQGPEFLTYFQNEAQLEKSRLLSDRFSAERPKGSFSTLEIQRTEQGDSAMYLCASSLVAPQETQYFGPGTRLLVL.

The gene calls are TRBV6-5 and TRBJ1-3; D is unresolved. The germline gives CDR1 MNHEY, CDR2 SVGAGI. The CDR3 sequence is 13 residues long. Trimming pared 6 bases from V and 3 bases from J, leaving 9 bases between. The CDR3: CASSPTGGNTIYF. The CDR3 DNA is TGTGCCAGCAGCCCTACCGGTGGAAACACCATATATTTT.

The chain is built from TRBV28 and TRBJ2-7; possibly TRBD2 for D (6 bases). CDR1 and CDR2 from the germline V gene are MDHEN and SYDVKM. With 5 bases removed from V and 5 bases from J, the gap between germline ends came to 22 bases. This CDR3 has 16 amino acids. The CDR3 spells CASSRDSGMFRNEQYF. In DNA form, the CDR3 reads TGTGCCAGCAGTCGGGACTCGGGGATGTTTAGGAACGAGCAGTACTTC.

The CDR3 DNA is TGCGCCAGCAGTGGGGTTAGGAACGACGAGCAGTACTTC. This translates into CASSGVRNDEQYF. The chain employs TRBV10-1 and TRBJ2-7; D gene unclear. V lost 4 bases and J lost 5, with 12 bases in between. CDR3 length: 13 residues. Germline loops: CDR1 WNHNN, CDR2 SYGVQD (reference sequence).

CDR3 coding DNA: TGCAGCGTTGTTGGGATTAGCGGGAGGTTGGCAAACAATGAGCAGTTCTTC. It specifies CSVVGISGRLANNEQFF. J is TRBJ2-1 and V is TRBV29-1; TRBD2 agrees at 10 bases. The trim removed 4 bases at V and 5 bases at J, leaving 14 bases unmatched. Germline CDR1 reads SQVTM; CDR2 reads ANQGSEA. There are 17 residues in the CDR3.

The rearrangement joins TRBV18 to TRBJ2-3, with unresolved D. Germline V lookup: CDR1 KGHSH, CDR2 LQKENI. The CDR3 covers 13 residues. Trimming removed 5 bases from V and 10 bases from J, with 16 bases in between. CDR3 sequence reads: CASSVDAFGPQYF. CDR3 bases: TGTGCCAGCTCAGTAGACGCCTTTGGTCCGCAGTATTTT.

This chain joins TRBV28 and TRBJ1-1, with D possibly being TRBD1 (6 bases). The CDR3 spans 15 residues. V was pared by 10 bases and J by 1 base, with 19 bases between. The germline V gene encodes CDR1 MDHEN and CDR2 SYDVKM. DNA for the CDR3: TGTGCCATCTCACCGCCCCGACAGGCGAACACTGAAGCTTTCTTT. This gives the protein CAISPPRQANTEAFF.

This clone has only a few counts. CDR3 DNA: TGTGCCAGCTCACCCGGGACAGGAGTCTCCGGGGAGCTGTTTTTT. This sequence encodes CASSPGTGVSGELFF. This sequence joins TRBV18 and TRBJ2-2; 8 bases line up with TRBD1. CDR3 length: 15 amino acids. V shed 3 bases, J shed 6 bases, and the junction held 6 bases outside the gene matches. The germline gives CDR1 KGHSH, CDR2 LQKENI.

J is TRBJ2-7 and V is TRBV6-1, with no clear D. V was pared by 8 bases and J by 7 bases, with 12 bases between. There are 11 residues in the CDR3. Germline V gene data show CDR1 as MNHNS and CDR2 as SASEGT. The CDR3 loop is CASGQEGEQYF. The CDR3 DNA follows: TGTGCCAGCGGGCAGGAAGGTGAGCAGTACTTC.

This chain connects TRBV30 to TRBJ2-7, with 8 bases that match TRBD2. Germline V CDR1 and CDR2: GTSNPN, SVGIG (reference sequence). The CDR3 has 15 residues. CDR3 bases: TGTGTCCTACGTCACGCGGGAGGCGCCTCCTACGAGCAGTACTTC. Translating it yields CVLRHAGGASYEQYF. Looking up the rest from reference TRBV30 and TRBJ2-7 gives the full variable domain: SQTIHQWPATLVQPVGSPLSLECTVEGTSNPNLYWYRQAAGRGLQLLFYSVGIGQISSEVPQNLSASRPQDRQFILSSKKLLLSDSGFYLCVLRHAGGASYEQYFGPGTRLTVT.

This chain joins TRBV7-2 and TRBJ2-1, with 8 bases matching TRBD2. J was trimmed by 7 bases and V by 4 bases; bases with no gene match: 15. The CDR3 sequence is 17 residues long. CDR1 is SGHTA, CDR2 FQGNSA, per germline. CDR3 sequence: CASSSPFGREVLNEQFF. The CDR3 nucleotides read TGTGCCAGCAGCTCACCCTTTGGGCGGGAGGTCTTGAATGAGCAGTTCTTC.

The chain is built from TRBV6-1 and TRBJ1-3, with TRBD1 as a possible D gene (6 bases). The CDR3 is 17 residues long. Trimming took off 2 bases at V and 4 bases at J, with 18 bases between the two ends. CDR1 is MNHNS and CDR2 is SASEGT in the germline V gene. The CDR3 here is CASSERARGVGGNTIYF. The CDR3 coding sequence is TGTGCCAGCAGTGAACGTGCCAGGGGAGTTGGAGGAAACACCATATATTTT.